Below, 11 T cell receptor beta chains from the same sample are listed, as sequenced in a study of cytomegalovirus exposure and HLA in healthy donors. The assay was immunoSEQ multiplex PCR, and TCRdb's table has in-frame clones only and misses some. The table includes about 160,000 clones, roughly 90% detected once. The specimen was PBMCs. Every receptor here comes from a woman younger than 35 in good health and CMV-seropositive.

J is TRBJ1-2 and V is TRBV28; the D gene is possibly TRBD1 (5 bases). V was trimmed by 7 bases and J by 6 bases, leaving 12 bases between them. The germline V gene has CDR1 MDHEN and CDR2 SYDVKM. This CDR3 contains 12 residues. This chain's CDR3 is CASISGRDGYTF. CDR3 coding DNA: TGTGCCAGCATCTCGGGCAGGGATGGCTACACCTTC.

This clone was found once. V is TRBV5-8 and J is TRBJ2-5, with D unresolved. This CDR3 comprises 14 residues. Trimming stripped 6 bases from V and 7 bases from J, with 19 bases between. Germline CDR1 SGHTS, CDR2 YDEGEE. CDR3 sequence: CASITNNDRVTQYF. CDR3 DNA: TGTGCCAGCATTACGAATAATGACCGGGTGACCCAGTACTTC.

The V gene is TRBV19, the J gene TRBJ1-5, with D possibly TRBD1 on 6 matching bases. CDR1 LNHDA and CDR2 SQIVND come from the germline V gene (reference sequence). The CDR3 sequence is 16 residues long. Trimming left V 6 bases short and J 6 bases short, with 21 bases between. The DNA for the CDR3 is TGTGCCAGTAGCCATACCCCCCCGACAGGAATTCAGCCCCAGCATTTT. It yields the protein CASSHTPPTGIQPQHF.

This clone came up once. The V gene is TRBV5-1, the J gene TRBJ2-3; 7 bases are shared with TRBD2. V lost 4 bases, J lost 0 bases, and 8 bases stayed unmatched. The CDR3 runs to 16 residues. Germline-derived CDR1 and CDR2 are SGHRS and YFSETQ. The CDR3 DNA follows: TGCGCCAGCAGCACCTCAGCGGGGTATAGCACAGATACGCAGTATTTT. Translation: CASSTSAGYSTDTQYF.

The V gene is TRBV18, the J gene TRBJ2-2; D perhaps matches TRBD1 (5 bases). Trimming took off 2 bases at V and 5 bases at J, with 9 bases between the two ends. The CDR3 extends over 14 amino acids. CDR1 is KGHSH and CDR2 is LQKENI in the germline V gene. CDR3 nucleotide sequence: TGTGCCAGCTCACCAGGGGCAGGGACCGGGGAGCTGTTTTTT. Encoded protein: CASSPGAGTGELFF.

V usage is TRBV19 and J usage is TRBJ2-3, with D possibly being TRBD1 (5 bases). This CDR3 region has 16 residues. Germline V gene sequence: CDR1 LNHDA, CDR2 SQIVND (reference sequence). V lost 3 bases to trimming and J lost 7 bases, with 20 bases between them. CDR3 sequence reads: CASSIEGVGYRNTQYF. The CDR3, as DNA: TGTGCCAGTAGTATTGAAGGGGTGGGTTACCGTAATACGCAGTATTTT. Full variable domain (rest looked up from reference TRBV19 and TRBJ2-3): DGGITQSPKYLFRKEGQNVTLSCEQNLNHDAMYWYRQDPGQGLRLIYYSQIVNDFQKGDIAEGYSVSREKKESFPLTVTSAQKNPTAFYLCASSIEGVGYRNTQYFGPGTRLTVL.

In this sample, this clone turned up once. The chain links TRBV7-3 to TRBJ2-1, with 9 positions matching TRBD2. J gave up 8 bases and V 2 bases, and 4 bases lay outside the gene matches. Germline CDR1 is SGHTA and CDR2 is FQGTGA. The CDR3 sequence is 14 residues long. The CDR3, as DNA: TGTGCCAGCAGCTTAGGAGCGGGAGGATATGAGCAGTTCTTC. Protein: CASSLGAGGYEQFF.

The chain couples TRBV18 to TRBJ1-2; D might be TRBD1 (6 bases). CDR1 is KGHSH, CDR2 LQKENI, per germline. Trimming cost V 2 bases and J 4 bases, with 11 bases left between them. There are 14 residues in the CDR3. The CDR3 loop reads CASSPSRDTYGYTF. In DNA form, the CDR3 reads TGTGCCAGCTCACCATCCCGGGACACCTATGGCTACACCTTC.

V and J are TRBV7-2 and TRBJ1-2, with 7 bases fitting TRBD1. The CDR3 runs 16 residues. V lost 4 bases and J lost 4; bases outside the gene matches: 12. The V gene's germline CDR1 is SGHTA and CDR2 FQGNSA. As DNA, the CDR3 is TGTGCCAGCAGCTCCACCCCTCCGACAGGGACCTATGGCTACACCTTC. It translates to CASSSTPPTGTYGYTF.

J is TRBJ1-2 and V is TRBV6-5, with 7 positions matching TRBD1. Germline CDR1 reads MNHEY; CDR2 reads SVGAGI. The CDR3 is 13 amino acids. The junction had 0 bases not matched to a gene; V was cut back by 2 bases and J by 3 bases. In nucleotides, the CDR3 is TGTGCCAGCAGTTACGGGACAGACTATGGCTACACCTTC. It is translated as CASSYGTDYGYTF.

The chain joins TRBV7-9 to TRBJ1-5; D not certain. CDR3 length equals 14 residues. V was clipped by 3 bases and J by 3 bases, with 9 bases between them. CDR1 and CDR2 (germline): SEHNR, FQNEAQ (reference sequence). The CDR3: CASSLAHNNQPQHF. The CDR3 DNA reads TGTGCCAGCAGCTTGGCCCACAACAATCAGCCCCAGCATTTT.